This T cell receptor beta chain is drawn from a study of T-cell memory formation after mild COVID-19. Germline CDR1 is MDHEN and CDR2 is SYDVKM. The CDR3 extends over 13 amino acids. V gave up 3 bases and J gave up 2 bases, with 7 bases separating them. After 5'RACE with constant-segment primers, TCR alpha and TCR beta cDNA libraries carrying sample barcodes and UMIs were obtained. One entry per CDR3 protein, called by TCRdb with MiXCR from the 5' RACE reads. Here the sample spans 45,000 to 65,000 distinct CDR3 sequences, over 7.5% being singletons. The sequencing sample was made of PBMCs or a T cell subset sorted from them (not recorded which). The origin of this receptor is a man between 18 and 29 years old who had mild COVID-19 (a few samples of this study predate the infection). Cell type and time point are not known. The chain recombines TRBV28 with TRBJ2-5; the D gene is possibly TRBD2 (5 bases). The CDR3 region is CASSFGDQETQYF. DNA of the CDR3: TGTGCCAGCAGTTTCGGGGATCAAGAGACCCAGTACTTC. Full variable domain (remainder filled in from reference TRBV28 and TRBJ2-5): DVKVTQSSRYLVKRTGEKVFLECVQDMDHENMFWYRQDPGLGLRLIYFSYDVKMKEKGDIPEGYSVSREKKERFSLILESASTNQTSMYLCASSFGDQETQYFGPGTRLLVL.